This T cell receptor (beta chain) was retrieved from a study of T cells in Graves' hyperthyroidism and ophthalmopathy. The study, taken as a whole, reports: Before onset, by a median of about seven months, the model predicted ophthalmopathy. Most expanded thyroid clonotypes above 0.001 also appeared in blood.

Amplification yielded TCR beta CDR3 regions, with RNA transcripts as the source. The study used the HTBI primer set for a first-round RT-PCR of the TCR CDR3. TCRdb called the multiplex PCR reads again in MiXCR, with one record for every CDR3 protein. The data contain about 250,000 distinct CDR3 sequences, about 20% of them seen just once; the ten biggest clones take up around 62%. The CDR3 length is 14 residues. The junction had 7 bases not matched to a gene; V was cut back by 5 bases and J by 1 base. Germline lookup yields CDR1 DFQATT and CDR2 SNEGSKA (reference sequence). This clonotype has only a few counts. The antigen is unknown.

The chain uses TRBV20-1 and TRBJ1-2, with 7 bases matching TRBD1. The material sequenced was blood. This TCR was sampled from a man aged 25 to 40 with Graves' ophthalmopathy. In DNA, the CDR3 is TGCAGTGCTTATCCCGGGACAGTTAACTATGGCTACACCTTC. The encoded protein is CSAYPGTVNYGYTF.